These T cell receptor beta chains were read from a single sample in a study of OX40 agonist ivuxolimab in advanced cancers. Generated by immunoSEQ multiplex PCR, the TCRdb table keeps only in-frame clones and is missing some. The sample carries some 25,000 clones, roughly 80% recorded once. The material was CD4+ or CD8+ T cells sorted from blood, obtained in a trial of the OX40 agonist ivuxolimab. The receptor set was obtained from an adult with an advanced solid tumor such as melanoma, head and neck, liver or kidney cancer. The CDR3 runs from the conserved cysteine through the conserved F or W. D genes are given only for firm matches. Size is stated for part of the rows, as once, few or many counts, or as a class when the clone is expanded.

j_call d_call v_call clone_size cdr3_aa cdr3_nt
TRBJ1-4 - TRBV6-6 - CASSLGQAWGKLFF TGTGCCAGCAGCCTCGGTCAGGCTTGGGGTAAACTGTTTTTT
TRBJ2-5 - TRBV5-8 few CASSSSGPQETQYF TGTGCCAGCAGCTCGTCCGGGCCGCAAGAGACCCAGTACTTC
TRBJ1-2 - TRBV19 - CASRLEHRGNYGYTF TGTGCCAGTAGATTGGAGCACCGGGGAAACTATGGCTACACCTTC
TRBJ2-1 TRBD1 TRBV25-1 - CASSQNMGQSFYNEQFF TGTGCCAGCAGCCAGAATATGGGACAGAGCTTCTACAATGAGCAGTTCTTC
TRBJ2-3 TRBD2 TRBV11-2 - CASSPEWRERSDTQYF TGTGCCAGCAGCCCAGAATGGCGGGAGCGCTCAGATACGCAGTATTTT
TRBJ1-5 - TRBV5-6 - CASSYGRVNQPQHF TGTGCCAGCAGCTACGGCAGGGTGAATCAGCCCCAGCATTTT
TRBJ2-7 TRBD1 TRBV9 few CASSVGGDRSYEQYF TGTGCCAGCAGCGTAGGCGGGGACAGGAGCTACGAGCAGTACTTC
TRBJ1-4 - TRBV7-9 - CASSPEVLYSTNEKLFF TGTGCCAGCAGCCCCGAGGTTCTATACTCAACTAATGAAAAACTGTTTTTT
TRBJ2-5 - TRBV4-2 few CASSQVFATGETQYF TGTGCCAGCAGCCAAGTTTTTGCGACAGGCGAGACCCAGTACTTC
TRBJ2-7 - TRBV28 few CASSTSVAGAQGSYEQYF -
TRBJ2-7 TRBD2 TRBV11-3 few CASSTTSGLSSYEQYF TGTGCCAGCAGCACAACTAGCGGATTAAGCTCCTACGAGCAGTACTTC
TRBJ1-1 - TRBV9 - CASSGGALNTEAFF TGTGCCAGCAGCGGCGGGGCGCTGAACACTGAAGCTTTCTTT
TRBJ2-7 TRBD1 TRBV5-1 - CASSLAFGRGYEQYF TGCGCCAGCAGCTTGGCCTTTGGCAGGGGGTACGAGCAGTACTTC
TRBJ2-7 - TRBV4-1 - CASSQDRQGSYEQYF TGCGCCAGCAGCCAAGACCGCCAGGGTTCCTACGAGCAGTACTTC
TRBJ2-7 - TRBV19 few CASTLTIASYEQYF TGTGCCAGTACCCTCACAATTGCATCCTACGAGCAGTACTTC
TRBJ1-5 TRBD1 TRBV9 - CASNRGQLDQPQHF TGTGCCAGCAACCGGGGACAGCTTGATCAGCCCCAGCATTTT
TRBJ2-5 TRBD2 TRBV5-1 - CASSSWGLAGETQYF TGCGCCAGCAGCTCATGGGGACTAGCGGGGGAGACCCAGTACTTC
TRBJ1-1 TRBD1 TRBV19 - CASSRTGKNTEAFF TGTGCCAGTAGTAGGACAGGGAAGAACACTGAAGCTTTCTTT
TRBJ1-1 - TRBV19 - CASSIMFGGTEAFF TGTGCCAGTAGTATCATGTTTGGGGGGACTGAAGCTTTCTTT
TRBJ2-5 TRBD1 TRBV6-4 - CASRQKPGQHRETQYF TGTGCCAGCAGGCAAAAACCGGGACAGCATAGGGAGACCCAGTACTTC
TRBJ2-1 - TRBV28 - CASSLGQYSYNEQFF TGTGCCAGCAGCCTGGGACAATACTCCTACAATGAGCAGTTCTTC
TRBJ1-1 - TRBV6-4 - CASSVTGPLNTEAFF TGTGCCAGCAGTGTCACAGGGCCCCTGAACACTGAAGCTTTCTTT
TRBJ2-7 - TRBV11-2 - CASKPSGTSPYEQYF TGTGCCAGCAAACCCTCAGGGACGTCCCCCTACGAGCAGTACTTC
TRBJ2-2 - TRBV28 - CASSSPRSDGTGELFF TGTGCCAGCAGTTCCCCGCGGAGCGACGGGACCGGGGAGCTGTTTTTT
TRBJ1-5 - TRBV6-1 - CASTPGRGQPQHF TGTGCCAGCACCCCCGGGCGGGGTCAGCCCCAGCATTTT